Each of the 5 T cell receptor beta chains below was sequenced from the same sample in a study of identical twins. Each CDR3 protein is one row after TCRdb ran MiXCR on the 5' RACE reads. In the table there are about 1.7 million distinct CDR3 sequences, around a third of which are singletons. Sequenced material: cord blood. Source of these receptors: a newborn girl in good health.

Comment on this clonotype: The germline gene is not matched at one end of the junction; a read error may be the cause. The V gene is TRBV2, the J gene TRBJ2-7, with TRBD2 matching 9 bases. The DNA end is a closer match to TRBJ2-5, so the J assignment may be wrong. The CDR3 extends over 15 amino acids. The germline gives CDR1 SNHLY, CDR2 FYNNEI. CDR3 sequence: CAGSERLAGRETQYF. DNA of the CDR3: TGTGCCGGCAGTGAACGGCTAGCGGGGAGGGAGACCCAGTACTTC.

This clonotype was detected only a few times. This chain uses TRBV7-9 with TRBJ2-4, with D perhaps matching TRBD2 (6 bases). The J call may not be correct, given that the DNA end is closer to TRBJ2-5. There are 16 residues in the CDR3. CDR1 and CDR2 from the germline V gene are SEHNR and FQNEAQ (reference sequence). The CDR3 protein is CASSLNSGPLQETQYF. CDR3 nucleotide sequence: TGTGCCAGCAGCTTAAACAGCGGGCCCCTACAAGAGACCCAGTACTTC.

V gene TRBV7-9 combines with J gene TRBJ2-3; 15 bases match TRBD2. The germline CDR1 and CDR2 sequences are SEHNR and FQNEAQ (reference sequence). CDR3 length: 17 residues. V lost 4 bases to trimming and J lost 1 base; unmatched junction nucleotides: 3. The CDR3: CASSSGLAGGRTDTQYF. The CDR3 DNA reads as TGTGCCAGCAGCTCAGGACTAGCGGGAGGGCGCACAGATACGCAGTATTTT. Supplemented by reference TRBV7-9 and TRBJ2-3, the full variable domain reads DTGVSQNPRHKITKRGQNVTFRCDPISEHNRLYWYRQTLGQGPEFLTYFQNEAQLEKSRLLSDRFSAERPKGSFSTLEIQRTEQGDSAMYLCASSSGLAGGRTDTQYFGPGTRLTVL.

In its sample, this clonotype was seen many times. A read error may produce the germline difference seen at one junction end. The J gene is TRBJ2-1, the V gene TRBV7-7, with D perhaps TRBD1 or TRBD2 (5 bases each). Germline values: CDR1 SSHAT, CDR2 FNYEAQ (reference sequence). This CDR3 region has 15 residues. CDR3 in DNA: TGTGCTAGCAGCTTAGCCCGGGGCCCTTACAATGAGCAGTTCTTC. Its protein product is CASSLARGPYNEQFF.

The V gene is TRBV3-1, the J gene TRBJ2-7; 7 bases are a match to TRBD1. CDR3 length: 14 residues. Germline lookup yields CDR1 LGHDT and CDR2 YNNKEL (reference sequence). With V trimmed by 3 bases and J by 0 bases, 2 bases remained unmatched. In DNA form, the CDR3 reads TGTGCCAGCAGCCACGGGGACAGCTCCTACGAGCAGTACTTC. Protein product: CASSHGDSSYEQYF.